The 23 T cell receptor beta chains presented below share a single source sample, sequenced in a study of T cell changes during pregnancy in multiple sclerosis. The method was immunoSEQ multiplex PCR; TCRdb's version includes in-frame clones alone and lacks a portion of them. The sample has about 46,000 clones; around 93% are singletons. The material was CD8+ T cells from peripheral blood mononuclear cells, obtained in the second trimester of pregnancy. These receptors were obtained from a female donor with multiple sclerosis, enrolled in a pregnancy study.

V gene TRBV5-4 combines with J gene TRBJ2-4; 9 bases are shared with TRBD2. This CDR3 region has 13 residues. V shed 5 bases and J 13 bases; nucleotides not matched to a gene: 10. From germline, CDR1 is SGHNT and CDR2 YYREEE (reference sequence). CDR3 amino acids: CASRGGTSSVQYF. The CDR3 DNA reads TGTGCCAGCAGGGGAGGGACTAGCAGCGTCCAGTACTTC. Variable domain in full (rest from reference TRBV5-4 and TRBJ2-4): ETGVTQSPTHLIKTRGQQVTLRCSSQSGHNTVSWYQQALGQGPQFIFQYYREEENGRGNFPPRFSGLQFPNYSSELNVNALELDDSALYLCASRGGTSSVQYFGAGTRLSVL.

The chain recombines TRBV9 with TRBJ2-7, with D possibly being TRBD2 (6 bases). The V gene's germline CDR1 is SGDLS and CDR2 YYNGEE. This CDR3 is 14 amino acids long. V lost 4 bases and J lost 4, with 15 bases in between. The DNA of the CDR3 is TGTGCCAGCAGCCCCGAATCGCGGGGTTACGAGCAGTACTTC. Translation: CASSPESRGYEQYF. Supplemented by reference TRBV9 and TRBJ2-7, the full variable domain reads DSGVTQTPKHLITATGQRVTLRCSPRSGDLSVYWYQQSLDQGLQFLIQYYNGEERAKGNILERFSAQQFPDLHSELNLSSLELGDSALYFCASSPESRGYEQYFGPGTRLTVT.

The V gene is TRBV19, the J gene TRBJ2-2; 12 bases map to TRBD2. Germline V gene data show CDR1 as LNHDA and CDR2 as SQIVND (reference sequence). Trimming removed 1 base from V and 5 bases from J; junction bases left unmatched: 5. The CDR3 totals 17 residues. CDR3 DNA: TGTGCCAGTAGTATAGTAAGACTAGCGGGGGCAACCGGGGAGCTGTTTTTT. Translated, it gives CASSIVRLAGATGELFF.

This clone is a singleton in its sample. CDR3 amino acids: CASSRYISYNEQFF. For the CDR3, the DNA is TGCGCCAGCAGCCGTTATATTTCCTACAATGAGCAGTTCTTC. The genes are TRBV4-3 and TRBJ2-1; D remains unclear. The CDR3 covers 14 residues. Germline-derived CDR1 and CDR2 are LGHNA and YSLEER. Trimming pared 4 bases from V and 1 base from J, leaving 8 bases between.

This clone is judged medium-sized. The V and J genes are TRBV6-4 and TRBJ1-1; TRBD1 matches 11 bases. V lost 4 bases to trimming and J lost 6 bases; unmatched junction nucleotides: 7. This CDR3 region has 15 residues. In germline, CDR1 is MRHNA, CDR2 SNTAGT. CDR3 DNA: TGTGCCAGCAGTGTTGATCCGGGACAGGGGGCTGAAGCTTTCTTT. Translating it yields CASSVDPGQGAEAFF.

The genes are TRBV10-3 and TRBJ1-2; no clear D. Trimming removed 10 bases from V and 8 bases from J, with 11 bases in between. CDR1 is ENHRY, CDR2 SYGVKD, per germline. The length of the CDR3 is 10 residues. CDR3 nucleotide sequence: TGTGCCACCGAGGGCGGGGGCTACACCTTC. Its translation: CATEGGGYTF.

This CDR3 is CASSPRVTSGAQETQYF. The CDR3 coding sequence is TGTGCCAGCTCACCAAGGGTAACTAGCGGGGCACAAGAGACCCAGTACTTC. The chain carries TRBV18 and TRBJ2-5, with 10 bases matching TRBD2. This CDR3 is 17 amino acids long. Germline V lookup: CDR1 KGHSH, CDR2 LQKENI. V lost 2 bases to trimming and J lost 2 bases; unmatched junction nucleotides: 8.

The genes are TRBV27 and TRBJ2-7; tentative D call: TRBD2 (5 bases). Trimming pared 7 bases from V and 2 bases from J, leaving 12 bases between. This CDR3 is 13 amino acids long. The germline V gene has CDR1 MNHEY and CDR2 SMNVEV (reference sequence). The DNA of the CDR3 is TGTGCCAGCACGGCGGGCAGCCCCTACGAGCAGTACTTC. This codes for CASTAGSPYEQYF.

This chain uses TRBV10-2 with TRBJ2-3; D is perhaps TRBD2 (5 bases). CDR1 and CDR2 (germline): WSHSY, SAAADI. The CDR3 length is 16 residues. Deletions cut 3 bases from V and 2 bases from J, with 15 bases between. This CDR3 is CASSDSDSGLTDTQYF. As DNA, the CDR3 is TGCGCCAGCAGTGACTCGGACTCCGGTCTCACAGATACGCAGTATTTT.

The CDR3 DNA reads TGTGCCAGCAGCGGATTGACAGGGGGTTATCAGCCCCAGCATTTT. Amino acid sequence: CASSGLTGGYQPQHF. V gene TRBV5-8 combines with J gene TRBJ1-5, with 9 bases aligning to TRBD1. From germline, CDR1 is SGHTS and CDR2 YDEGEE. The J segment lost 5 bases and the V segment lost 4 bases, leaving 7 bases of the junction unmatched. The CDR3 is made up of 15 amino acids. Combining the CDR3 with reference TRBV5-8 and TRBJ1-5 gives the whole variable domain EAGVTQSPTHLIKTRGQQATLRCSPISGHTSVYWYQQALGLGLQFLLWYDEGEERNRGNFPPRFSGRQFPNYSSELNVNALELEDSALYLCASSGLTGGYQPQHFGDGTRLSIL.

V usage is TRBV6-5 and J usage is TRBJ2-1; TRBD1 might be the D (6 bases). This CDR3 comprises 12 residues. The V end was cut by 10 bases, the J end by 6 bases, with 13 bases between. The germline gives CDR1 MNHEY, CDR2 SVGAGI. DNA of the CDR3: TGTGCCATCGGACAGTGGCTCAATGAGCAGTTCTTC. This encodes CAIGQWLNEQFF.

The CDR3, as DNA: TGTGCCAGCAGCTTTTTTCCGTTGCAGTATTTT. Protein sequence: CASSFFPLQYF. This rearrangement joins TRBV11-2 to TRBJ2-3, with D unclear. CDR1 is SGHAT and CDR2 is FQNNGV in the germline V gene. The length of the CDR3 is 11 residues. Trimming left V 3 bases short and J 11 bases short, with 9 bases between.

The V call is TRBV5-1, the J call TRBJ1-1; TRBD1 might be the D (6 bases). Germline CDR1 and CDR2: SGHRS and YFSETQ. The ends were cut back, 2 bases at V and 1 base at J, with 9 bases in the middle. This CDR3 has 14 amino acids. CDR3 region: CASSFRDTNTEAFF. The CDR3 bases are TGCGCCAGCAGCTTCCGGGACACGAACACTGAAGCTTTCTTT.

This clone was observed a single time. This chain connects TRBV5-1 to TRBJ1-2; 10 bases are shared with TRBD1. Germline CDR1 and CDR2: SGHRS and YFSETQ. J gave up 7 bases and V 0 bases, and 3 bases lay outside the gene matches. CDR3 length: 14 residues. Here the CDR3 DNA reads TGCGCCAGCAGCTTGGAGGGACAGGGGTCTGGCTACACCTTC. Translated, it gives CASSLEGQGSGYTF.

This rearrangement joins TRBV11-2 to TRBJ2-7, with TRBD1 as a possible D gene (6 bases). This CDR3 comprises 14 residues. Trimming removed 5 bases at V and 4 bases at J, with 15 bases between. Germline V gene lookup returns CDR1 SGHAT and CDR2 FQNNGV. CDR3 bases: TGTGCCAGCAGCCTGGGGCAGGGGTGGTACGAGCAGTACTTC. It codes for CASSLGQGWYEQYF.

This chain links TRBV25-1 with TRBJ1-2, with a possible D match to TRBD1 (5 bases). The CDR3 consists of 16 residues. Trimming left V 2 bases short and J 4 bases short, with 17 bases between. Germline CDR1 MGHDK, CDR2 SYGVNS. The CDR3 DNA follows: TGTGCCAGCAGTGAAGGGACTGTAGGAGGCTTCTATGGCTACACCTTC. Its translation is CASSEGTVGGFYGYTF.

The CDR3 sequence: CASSRWAYNEQFF. Here the CDR3 DNA reads TGTGCCAGCAGCCGCTGGGCTTACAATGAGCAGTTCTTC. The rearrangement uses TRBV4-2 and TRBJ2-1; no clear D gene. Germline assignment: CDR1 LGHNA and CDR2 YNFKEQ. The V end lost 4 bases, the J end lost 4 bases, and 8 bases lay between the germline ends. The CDR3 length is 13 residues.

This chain connects TRBV4-1 to TRBJ2-5, with D perhaps matching TRBD2 (6 bases). V gave up 1 base and J gave up 5 bases, with 11 bases separating them. The V gene's germline CDR1 is MGHRA and CDR2 YSYEKL. The CDR3 has 14 amino acids. The CDR3 loop is CASSQVGSGETQYF. CDR3 sequence (DNA): TGCGCCAGCAGCCAAGTAGGCAGCGGGGAGACCCAGTACTTC.

The chain carries TRBV18 and TRBJ2-7; D gene unclear. Germline V gives CDR1 KGHSH, CDR2 LQKENI. V was shortened by 0 bases and J by 0 bases, with 3 bases between the two germline ends. This CDR3 comprises 13 residues. In DNA, the CDR3 is TGTGCCAGCTCACCACCCTTCTCCTACGAGCAGTACTTC. This gives the protein CASSPPFSYEQYF.

The chain uses TRBV4-3 and TRBJ2-3, with no clear D. Per germline, CDR1 LGHNA and CDR2 YSLEER. V was cut by 0 bases and J by 5 bases, with 6 bases left in between. This CDR3 is 13 amino acids long. The CDR3 sequence: CASSQDGEDTQYF. The CDR3 nucleotides read TGCGCCAGCAGCCAAGATGGAGAAGATACGCAGTATTTT.

The chain links TRBV6-4 to TRBJ1-2, with 7 bases matching TRBD1. CDR3 size: 14 residues. V dropped 0 bases and J dropped 4; count of bases not matched to a gene: 2. Germline assignment: CDR1 MRHNA and CDR2 SNTAGT. CDR3 DNA sequence: TGTGCCAGCAGTGACTCACCAGGGGGCTATGGCTACACCTTC. Protein sequence: CASSDSPGGYGYTF.

The chain combines TRBV2 with TRBJ2-3; no reliable D call. The CDR3 covers 11 residues. Germline CDR1 is SNHLY and CDR2 is FYNNEI. In DNA form, the CDR3 reads TGTGCGTGTCTTCGGGTCGATACGCAGTATTTT. Amino acids: CACLRVDTQYF.

This clone has only a few counts. The CDR3 protein is CAIGASAEQFF. In nucleotides, the CDR3 is TGTGCCATCGGGGCTAGTGCAGAGCAGTTCTTC. The genes are TRBV10-3 and TRBJ2-1, with D possibly TRBD1 on 5 matching bases. With 8 bases removed from V and 10 bases from J, the gap between germline ends came to 12 bases. The CDR3 is 11 amino acids. Germline lookup yields CDR1 ENHRY and CDR2 SYGVKD.